The present TCR beta chain was sequenced within a study of shared clonotypes between healthy human individuals. CDR1 and CDR2 from the germline V gene are SNHLY and FYNNEI. V shed 3 bases and J 9 bases; nucleotides not matched to a gene: 20. The CDR3 contains 18 residues. As concerns this clone: A read error is the likely source, as a far larger clone sits one nucleotide away.

The study ran the assay at deep level. Clones were sequenced by immunoSEQ multiplex PCR, and TCRdb holds only the in-frame ones, with some missing. The sample comprises roughly 700,000 clones, roughly 91% of which are singletons, and 30% to 40% rests with the top ten. This clonotype originated in a man aged 18 to 30 in good health. Some clones in this sample may be carry-over from other donors' samples. The V gene is TRBV2, the J gene TRBJ1-5; 7 nucleotides line up with TRBD1. Sample: memory CD8+ T cells from PBMCs. This sample's subset: CD45RO+ cells pooled with CCR7-negative TemRA cells. CDR3 loop: CASSDNTGTALPYRPQHF. CDR3 in DNA: TGTGCCAGCAGTGATAATACCGGGACAGCTCTCCCCTATCGGCCCCAGCATTTT.